One TCR beta chain is described in this entry. This specimen belongs to a study of CD8 T cells in Susac syndrome. The authors reverse transcribed about 0.5 to 1 ug RNA with random hexamers. Via MiXCR, TCRdb re-called the immunoSEQ multiplex PCR reads, giving one row per CDR3 protein. The repertoire holds 200,000 or so distinct CDR3 sequences, 90% to 95% seen once, with about 0.087% in the top ten. The CDR3 extends over 15 amino acids. Germline CDR1 GTSNPN, CDR2 SVGIG (reference sequence). Trimming pared 4 bases from V and 1 base from J, leaving 16 bases between. The TCR was taken from a human donor with multiple sclerosis. The specimen sequenced was CD4+ T cells from PBMCs. The chain recombines TRBV30 with TRBJ1-2, with D possibly matching TRBD1 (6 bases). CDR3 DNA sequence: TGTGCCTGGAAGGGGGGGCAGCTTTATAACTATGGCTACACCTTC. As protein: CAWKGGQLYNYGYTF.